A selection of T cell receptor beta chains follows, all from one sample in a study of T cell responses to AZD1222 COVID-19 vaccine. Only in-frame clones appear in the TCRdb table, and some are missing; sequencing was by immunoSEQ multiplex PCR. The sample holds approximately 190,000 clones, around 93% seen once. Here the sequenced sample was peripheral blood, taken on day 0 of AZD1222 vaccination. All receptors derive from an adult in good health. Each CDR3 is given with its conserved first and last residue. The D gene is left open where the match is weak. A row's size may be missing; if present it is once, few, many or a size class.

clone_size j_call d_call v_call cdr3_length cdr3_nt cdr3_aa
- TRBJ2-7 - TRBV5-6 14 TGTGCCAGCAGCTTGGTGGGCAGGGTAGAAGAGCAGTACTTC CASSLVGRVEEQYF
- TRBJ2-3 - TRBV5-1 16 TGCGCCAGCAGCAAGGGGGCGCATGTGGGAGGAGATACGCAGTATTTT CASSKGAHVGGDTQYF
- TRBJ1-2 - TRBV27 14 TGTGCCAGCAGTTTATCTGCAGTAAGCTATGGCTACACCTTC CASSLSAVSYGYTF
- TRBJ2-7 - TRBV30 13 TGTGCCTGGAGTGTCACCGATATACAGGTGGAGTACTTC CAWSVTDIQVEYF
- TRBJ2-3 - TRBV20-1 14 TGCAGTGCTAGTTCCAGACCGGAAATTTATATGGAGTATTTT CSASSRPEIYMEYF
- TRBJ2-3 - TRBV7-3 14 TGTGCCAGCAGCTCGTTGACTAGCACAGATACGCAGTATTTT CASSSLTSTDTQYF
- TRBJ1-5 - TRBV7-2 17 TGTGCCAGCAGCTTAGTCTCTACGCAATCTAGCAATCAGCCCCAGCATTTT CASSLVSTQSSNQPQHF
- TRBJ2-5 - TRBV6-1 15 TGTGCCAGCAGTGAAGTTAGGTCAAGCCAAGAGACCCAGTACTTC CASSEVRSSQETQYF
- TRBJ1-1 - TRBV5-1 15 TGCGCCAGCAGCACCTATGGGGGCGGGAACACTGAAGCTTTCTTT CASSTYGGGNTEAFF
- TRBJ1-3 TRBD1 TRBV11-2 14 TGTGCCAGCAGCCGCGGGACAGTTCGAAACACCATATATTTT CASSRGTVRNTIYF
once TRBJ2-7 TRBD2 TRBV5-1 14 TGCGCCAGCAGCTTGGCGGGAGGAGTCAACGAGCAGTACTTC CASSLAGGVNEQYF
- TRBJ1-5 - TRBV12-5 14 TGTGCTAGTGCCATGGGGCAGGGCGATCAGCCCCAGCATTTT CASAMGQGDQPQHF
- TRBJ2-2 - TRBV27 14 TGTGCCAGCACCGCGACCGTTGTCCCCGGGGAGCTGTTTTTT CASTATVVPGELFF